These 9 T cell receptor beta chains were all obtained from the same sample, sequenced in a study of blood T cell repertoires in COVID-19. The table came from immunoSEQ multiplex PCR; TCRdb's copy has only in-frame clones and leaves some out. The table records around 99,000 clones, approximately 89% of them present only once. The sequencing input was peripheral blood. The receptors stem from a man aged 50-59 years with active or convalescent COVID-19.

The rearrangement uses TRBV5-1 and TRBJ1-6; 7 bases fit TRBD1. This CDR3 comprises 16 residues. V gave up 4 bases and J gave up 5 bases; unmatched junction bases: 9. Germline lookup yields CDR1 SGHRS and CDR2 YFSETQ. The CDR3 DNA reads as TGCGCCAGCAGCCGCAGTAACAGGGGCGATAATTCACCCCTCCACTTT. This codes for CASSRSNRGDNSPLHF.

The chain employs TRBV20-1 and TRBJ1-1; D ambiguous. Trimming pared 6 bases from V and 8 bases from J, leaving 7 bases between. CDR3 length: 9 residues. Germline lookup yields CDR1 DFQATT and CDR2 SNEGSKA (reference sequence). The CDR3 is CSAGREAFF. The CDR3 DNA is TGCAGTGCAGGGAGGGAAGCTTTCTTT.

The rearrangement uses TRBV6-1 and TRBJ1-3; D is unclear. The V end lost 2 bases, the J end lost 4 bases, and 9 bases lay between the germline ends. CDR1 is MNHNS and CDR2 is SASEGT in the germline V gene. The length of the CDR3 is 14 residues. CDR3 in DNA: TGTGCCAGCAGTGAACCGTGGCAGGGAAACACCATATATTTT. Amino acid sequence: CASSEPWQGNTIYF.

This chain links TRBV28 with TRBJ2-5, with unresolved D. The CDR3 has 13 residues. The germline V gene has CDR1 MDHEN and CDR2 SYDVKM. Trimming pared 5 bases from V and 5 bases from J, leaving 12 bases between. The CDR3 sequence: CASSTPSRETQYF. CDR3 nucleotide sequence: TGTGCCAGCAGTACGCCTTCCCGGGAGACCCAGTACTTC.

The chain joins TRBV5-3 to TRBJ2-1; TRBD1 is a possible D gene (6 bases). TRBV5-3 is an open reading frame whose function is uncertain. This CDR3 region has 17 residues. With 0 bases removed from V and 2 bases from J, the gap between germline ends came to 15 bases. This CDR3 is CARSLVRLGGTYNEQFF. The CDR3 DNA reads as TGTGCCAGAAGCTTGGTGAGGTTAGGGGGAACCTACAATGAGCAGTTCTTC.

The rearrangement joins TRBV30 to TRBJ2-3; 8 nucleotides line up with TRBD2. CDR1 is GTSNPN and CDR2 is SVGIG in the germline V gene (reference sequence). J lost 0 bases, V lost 7 bases, and 12 bases had no gene match. There are 16 residues in the CDR3. The CDR3: CASSGTSGISTDTQYF. CDR3 coding DNA: TGTGCCTCCTCCGGAACTAGCGGTATAAGCACAGATACGCAGTATTTT.

The chain combines TRBV11-2 with TRBJ2-7; 9 bases line up with TRBD2. Germline values: CDR1 SGHAT, CDR2 FQNNGV. This CDR3 has 15 amino acids. V lost 1 base, J lost 5 bases, and 6 bases stayed unmatched. In DNA form, the CDR3 reads TGTGCCAGCAGCTTAGTACCTCGCGGGAGGGACGAGCAGTACTTC. Translated, it gives CASSLVPRGRDEQYF. Combining the CDR3 with reference TRBV11-2 and TRBJ2-7 gives the whole variable domain EAGVAQSPRYKIIEKRQSVAFWCNPISGHATLYWYQQILGQGPKLLIQFQNNGVVDDSQLPKDRFSAERLKGVDSTLKIQPAKLEDSAVYLCASSLVPRGRDEQYFGPGTRLTVT.

CDR3 nucleotide sequence: TGTGCCAGCACGCCCCGAGGAGAAGGGGGCTCTGAAGCTTTCTTT. This gives the protein CASTPRGEGGSEAFF. The rearrangement uses TRBV27 and TRBJ1-1; TRBD1 matches 7 bases. The CDR3 loop spans 15 amino acids. V lost 7 bases to trimming and J lost 6 bases; unmatched junction nucleotides: 14. Looked up from germline, CDR1 is MNHEY and CDR2 is SMNVEV (reference sequence).

This rearrangement joins TRBV6-5 to TRBJ2-3; TRBD2 aligns across 10 bases. The CDR3 consists of 14 residues. The ends lost 6 bases at V and 5 bases at J; junction bases unmatched: 5. CDR1 MNHEY and CDR2 SVGAGI come from the germline V gene. This CDR3 is CASRAGGPGDTQYF. The DNA of the CDR3 is TGTGCCAGCAGAGCGGGAGGGCCAGGAGATACGCAGTATTTT.